One sample yielded the 20 T cell receptor beta chains listed below, sequenced in a study of T cell changes during pregnancy in multiple sclerosis (dated by TCRdb to the late 2010s). Library creation used the immunoSEQ multiplex PCR assay. This immuneACCESS table, as held by TCRdb, lists in-frame sequences with V and J called but not all clones. Of the missing ones, under half trace to an unresolved V gene in checked studies; the others have no known cause. For this sample the table gives around 99,000 clones, of which 80% to 95% were detected only once. Less than 0.85% of the sample is in the top ten clones. The sequenced sample was peripheral blood, obtained in the third trimester of pregnancy. These receptor sequences come from a female donor in good health, enrolled as a control in a pregnancy study.

The V call is TRBV5-4, the J call TRBJ2-1; 8 bases line up with TRBD2. After removal of 4 bases from V and 2 bases from J, the junction contained 5 bases not matched to a gene. Looked up from germline, CDR1 is SGHNT and CDR2 is YYREEE (reference sequence). This CDR3 has 15 amino acids. CDR3: CASSLGLAAYNEQFF. CDR3 nucleotides: TGTGCCAGCAGCCTTGGACTAGCCGCCTACAATGAGCAGTTCTTC.

The gene calls are TRBV4-1 and TRBJ1-4; D unclear. The CDR3 loop spans 19 amino acids. The V end lost 1 base, the J end lost 8 bases, and 26 bases lay between the germline ends. Germline CDR1 reads MGHRA; CDR2 reads YSYEKL. In DNA, the CDR3 is TGCGCCAGCAGCCAAGCGCCCAACACGCGGACTCCCATGGGGGAAAAACTGTTTTTT. This sequence encodes CASSQAPNTRTPMGEKLFF.

This rearrangement joins TRBV27 to TRBJ1-1, with a weak D call TRBD1 (6 bases). The CDR3 sequence is 14 residues long. V gave up 3 bases and J gave up 3 bases, with 11 bases separating them. Germline V gives CDR1 MNHEY, CDR2 SMNVEV (reference sequence). The CDR3 protein is CASSLDSPYTEAFF. CDR3 DNA: TGTGCCAGCAGTTTGGACAGCCCTTACACTGAAGCTTTCTTT.

The chain uses TRBV6-6 and TRBJ2-3; perhaps TRBD2 as D (5 bases). The CDR3 length is 13 residues. Per germline, CDR1 MNHNY and CDR2 SVGAGI (reference sequence). The V gene lost 7 bases and the J gene lost 0 bases, with 8 bases spanning the gap. The CDR3 loop reads CASTSGSTDTQYF. The CDR3 bases are TGTGCCAGCACCTCGGGGAGCACAGATACGCAGTATTTT.

This chain uses TRBV27 with TRBJ2-7, with a tentative D call TRBD1 (6 bases). Trimming pared 3 bases from V and 0 bases from J, leaving 15 bases between. Germline assignment: CDR1 MNHEY and CDR2 SMNVEV (reference sequence). The length of the CDR3 is 16 residues. The CDR3 here is CASSFSGESSSYEQYF. The CDR3, as DNA: TGTGCCAGCAGTTTTTCAGGGGAGTCAAGCTCCTACGAGCAGTACTTC.

DNA for the CDR3: TGTGCCAGCAGCTTGCTGACCGAAACAGGGGCTAATGAAAAACTGTTTTTT. Encoded protein: CASSLLTETGANEKLFF. This sequence joins TRBV5-4 and TRBJ1-4; 7 nucleotides match TRBD1. The V gene end was trimmed by 1 base and the J gene end by 3 bases; junction bases not matched to a gene: 9. There are 17 residues in the CDR3. Germline-derived CDR1 and CDR2 are SGHNT and YYREEE (reference sequence).

Comment on this clone: One junction end disagrees with the germline gene, perhaps due to a read error. The V call is TRBV7-3, the J call TRBJ2-7; tentatively, D is TRBD1 (5 bases). Germline V lookup: CDR1 SGHTA, CDR2 FQGTGA. The CDR3 consists of 14 residues. In nucleotides, the CDR3 is TGTGCCAGCAGCTTAGGTGGGGTAATCAGGGAACTTGACTTC. Encoded protein: CASSLGGVIRELDF.

This clone was seen once. This sequence joins TRBV18 and TRBJ1-1, with 8 bases matching TRBD1. The CDR3 is made up of 15 amino acids. Germline lookup yields CDR1 KGHSH and CDR2 LQKENI. J was trimmed by 1 base and V by 2 bases; bases with no gene match: 3. CDR3 nucleotides: TGTGCCAGCTCACCAAGACAGGGGACGAACACTGAAGCTTTCTTT. Its translation is CASSPRQGTNTEAFF.

The chain recombines TRBV5-1 with TRBJ1-2; weak D call: TRBD1 (6 bases). V was trimmed by 7 bases and J by 2 bases, leaving 21 bases between them. CDR1 and CDR2 (germline): SGHRS, YFSETQ. There are 16 residues in the CDR3. The CDR3 bases are TGCGCCAGCTCAAGAGGGCAGGGGCGCAAGAACTATGGCTACACCTTC. This encodes CASSRGQGRKNYGYTF.

CDR3: CAWSGTGTEAFF. As DNA, the CDR3 is TGTGCCTGGAGCGGGACAGGCACTGAAGCTTTCTTT. The chain has TRBV30 and TRBJ1-1; 8 bases map to TRBD1. Germline V gene sequence: CDR1 GTSNPN, CDR2 SVGIG (reference sequence). This CDR3 comprises 12 residues. The V segment lost 3 bases and the J segment 4 bases; nucleotides outside the gene matches: 1. Complete variable domain (other parts from reference TRBV30 and TRBJ1-1): SQTIHQWPATLVQPVGSPLSLECTVEGTSNPNLYWYRQAAGRGLQLLFYSVGIGQISSEVPQNLSASRPQDRQFILSSKKLLLSDSGFYLCAWSGTGTEAFFGQGTRLTVV.

The chain combines TRBV5-1 with TRBJ2-7, with a possible D match to TRBD1 (6 bases). The CDR3 has 15 residues. With 2 bases removed from V and 3 bases from J, the gap between germline ends came to 15 bases. Germline assignment: CDR1 SGHRS and CDR2 YFSETQ. The CDR3 DNA sequence: TGCGCCAGCAGCTTATCTGGGGGCGCGGACTACGAGCAGTACTTC. Translation: CASSLSGGADYEQYF. The variable domain in full, with the rest retrieved from reference TRBV5-1 and TRBJ2-7, is KAGVTQTPRYLIKTRGQQVTLSCSPISGHRSVSWYQQTPGQGLQFLFEYFSETQRNKGNFPGRFSGRQFSNSRSEMNVSTLELGDSALYLCASSLSGGADYEQYFGPGTRLTVT.

This chain joins TRBV5-4 and TRBJ1-4; TRBD1 might be the D (6 bases). Germline V gene lookup returns CDR1 SGHNT and CDR2 YYREEE (reference sequence). This CDR3 comprises 16 residues. Trimming pared 4 bases from V and 5 bases from J, leaving 18 bases between. Written as DNA, the CDR3 is TGTGCCAGCAGCCCGGGACACCGGGGGGGAAATGAAAAACTGTTTTTT. This sequence encodes CASSPGHRGGNEKLFF.

V and J are TRBV9 and TRBJ1-2; D not resolved. Trimming removed 4 bases at V and 7 bases at J, with 17 bases between. Looked up from germline, CDR1 is SGDLS and CDR2 is YYNGEE. CDR3 length equals 14 residues. CDR3 in DNA: TGTGCCAGCAGCCCAGATGATGCCACCCGTGGCTACACCTTC. Translated, it gives CASSPDDATRGYTF.

This chain links TRBV5-4 with TRBJ1-1; tentatively, D is TRBD1 (6 bases). Germline V gene sequence: CDR1 SGHNT, CDR2 YYREEE (reference sequence). CDR3 length: 14 amino acids. The V end was cut by 1 base, the J end by 10 bases, with 17 bases between. CDR3 sequence (DNA): TGTGCCAGCAGCTTGTCCCGGGGGGACAACTTAGCTTTCTTT. Its protein is CASSLSRGDNLAFF. Supplemented by reference TRBV5-4 and TRBJ1-1, the full variable domain reads ETGVTQSPTHLIKTRGQQVTLRCSSQSGHNTVSWYQQALGQGPQFIFQYYREEENGRGNFPPRFSGLQFPNYSSELNVNALELDDSALYLCASSLSRGDNLAFFGQGTRLTVV.

The V gene is TRBV12-5, the J gene TRBJ2-3; 13 positions match TRBD2. The CDR3 loop spans 16 amino acids. V lost 5 bases and J lost 4; bases outside the gene matches: 6. Germline V CDR1 and CDR2: LGHNT, FRNRAP. CDR3 amino acids: CASGSGLAGVADTQYF. The CDR3 nucleotides read TGTGCTAGTGGTAGCGGACTAGCGGGGGTGGCAGATACGCAGTATTTT.

This clone has a single count. The chain recombines TRBV28 with TRBJ2-7, with D possibly matching TRBD1 (6 bases). CDR1 is MDHEN and CDR2 is SYDVKM in the germline V gene. The CDR3 runs 13 residues. Trimming removed 6 bases from V and 2 bases from J, with 11 bases in between. The CDR3 bases are TGTGCCAGCAGCCAGGGGAGCACCTACGAGCAGTACTTC. It encodes CASSQGSTYEQYF.

This clone was seen once. The rearrangement joins TRBV18 to TRBJ2-3; no clear D. The CDR3 has 16 amino acids. Germline CDR1 KGHSH, CDR2 LQKENI. V was pared by 2 bases and J by 3 bases, with 15 bases between. The chain's CDR3 is CASSPTLADGTDTQYF. CDR3 coding DNA: TGTGCCAGCTCACCAACATTAGCCGACGGGACAGATACGCAGTATTTT.

The rearrangement links TRBV6-6 to TRBJ2-1, with TRBD2 matching over 12 bases. After removal of 7 bases from V and 5 bases from J, the junction contained 6 bases not matched to a gene. Germline V lookup: CDR1 MNHNY, CDR2 SVGAGI (reference sequence). This CDR3 is built from 15 residues. As DNA, the CDR3 is TGTGCCAGCACATTACTAGCGGGGGGCGACAATGAGCAGTTCTTC. Its protein is CASTLLAGGDNEQFF.

V and J are TRBV11-2 and TRBJ2-7; 7 bases match TRBD1. There are 17 residues in the CDR3. V was clipped by 5 bases and J by 3 bases; unmatched bases: 16. From germline, CDR1 is SGHAT and CDR2 FQNNGV. The CDR3 DNA follows: TGTGCCAGCAGCCTCCGTCGCATAGACAGGGTGGGCTACGAGCAGTACTTC. The encoded protein is CASSLRRIDRVGYEQYF. The full variable domain, completed using reference TRBV11-2 and TRBJ2-7, is EAGVAQSPRYKIIEKRQSVAFWCNPISGHATLYWYQQILGQGPKLLIQFQNNGVVDDSQLPKDRFSAERLKGVDSTLKIQPAKLEDSAVYLCASSLRRIDRVGYEQYFGPGTRLTVT.

V usage is TRBV6-6 and J usage is TRBJ1-1, with a tentative D call TRBD1 (6 bases). CDR1 and CDR2 from the germline V gene are MNHNY and SVGAGI (reference sequence). The CDR3 contains 16 residues. The V and J ends lost 0 bases and 7 bases respectively, with 18 bases between them. The DNA of the CDR3 is TGTGCCAGCAGTTACTCTCAGGGGCATCGAGTCGGTGAAGCTTTCTTT. Its translation is CASSYSQGHRVGEAFF.